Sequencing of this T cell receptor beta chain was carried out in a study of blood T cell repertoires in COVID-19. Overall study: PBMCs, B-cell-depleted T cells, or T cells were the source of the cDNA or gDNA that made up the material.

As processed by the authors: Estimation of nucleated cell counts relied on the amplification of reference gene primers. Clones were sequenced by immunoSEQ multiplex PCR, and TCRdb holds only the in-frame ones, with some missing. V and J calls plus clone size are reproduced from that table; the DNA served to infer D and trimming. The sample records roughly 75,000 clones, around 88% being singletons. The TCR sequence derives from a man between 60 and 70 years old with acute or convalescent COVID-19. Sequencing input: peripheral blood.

The CDR3 sequence: CASSPGEYASAPYGYTF. DNA of the CDR3: TGTGCCAGCAGCCCAGGGGAGTACGCTTCGGCCCCCTATGGCTACACCTTC. The chain couples TRBV9 to TRBJ1-2; possibly TRBD1 for D (6 bases). The CDR3 runs to 17 residues. Trimming stripped 4 bases from V and 4 bases from J, with 23 bases between. The V gene's germline CDR1 is SGDLS and CDR2 YYNGEE.